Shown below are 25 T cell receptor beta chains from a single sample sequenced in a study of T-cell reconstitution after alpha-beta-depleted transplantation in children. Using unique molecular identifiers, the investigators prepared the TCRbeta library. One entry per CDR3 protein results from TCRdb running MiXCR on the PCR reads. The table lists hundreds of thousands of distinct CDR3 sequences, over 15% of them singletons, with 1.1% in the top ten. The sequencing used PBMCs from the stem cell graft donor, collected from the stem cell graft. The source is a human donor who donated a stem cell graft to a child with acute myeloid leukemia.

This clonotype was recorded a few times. CDR3 sequence (DNA): TGTGCCAGCAGGAGCGGGACAGGGAAGGAAAAACTGTTTTTT. Translation: CASRSGTGKEKLFF. The rearrangement joins TRBV12-3 or TRBV12-4 to TRBJ1-4; 9 nucleotides align to TRBD1. The CDR3 is 14 amino acids. V gave up 6 bases and J gave up 8 bases; unmatched junction bases: 7.

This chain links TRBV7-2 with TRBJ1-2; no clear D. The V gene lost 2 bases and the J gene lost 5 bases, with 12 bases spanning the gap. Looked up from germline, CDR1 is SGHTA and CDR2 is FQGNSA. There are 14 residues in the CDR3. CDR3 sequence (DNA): TGTGCCAGCAGCTTATTATCTGCAGGTTATGGCTACACCTTC. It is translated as CASSLLSAGYGYTF.

The CDR3 sequence is CASSLDPAGDQYF. In DNA form, the CDR3 reads TGCGCCAGCAGCTTGGATCCAGCGGGGGATCAGTATTTT. The chain recombines TRBV5-1 with TRBJ2-3, with 8 bases that match TRBD2. The V gene end was trimmed by 0 bases and the J gene end by 12 bases; junction bases not matched to a gene: 6. Germline CDR1 is SGHRS and CDR2 is YFSETQ. CDR3 size: 13 residues.

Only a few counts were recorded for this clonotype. CDR3: CASSLADWYTDTQYF. CDR3 coding DNA: TGTGCCAGCAGCTTAGCGGACTGGTACACAGATACGCAGTATTTT. The rearrangement links TRBV7-2 to TRBJ2-3, with D perhaps matching TRBD2 (5 bases). The CDR3 runs to 15 residues. V lost 0 bases and J lost 2, with 9 bases in between. The germline gives CDR1 SGHTA, CDR2 FQGNSA.

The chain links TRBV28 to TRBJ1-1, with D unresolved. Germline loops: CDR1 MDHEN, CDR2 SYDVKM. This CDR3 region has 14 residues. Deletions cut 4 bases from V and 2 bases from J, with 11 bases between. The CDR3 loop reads CASSSFTGNTEAFF. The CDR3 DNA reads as TGTGCCAGCAGTTCCTTTACCGGCAACACTGAAGCTTTCTTT.

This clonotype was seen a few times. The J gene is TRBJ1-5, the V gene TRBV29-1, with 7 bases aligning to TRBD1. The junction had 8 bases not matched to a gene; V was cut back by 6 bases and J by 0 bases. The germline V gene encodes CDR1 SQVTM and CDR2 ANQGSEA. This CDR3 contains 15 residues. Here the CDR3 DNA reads TGCAGCGTGCGGACAGGAGGAAATAGCAATCAGCCCCAGCATTTT. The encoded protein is CSVRTGGNSNQPQHF.

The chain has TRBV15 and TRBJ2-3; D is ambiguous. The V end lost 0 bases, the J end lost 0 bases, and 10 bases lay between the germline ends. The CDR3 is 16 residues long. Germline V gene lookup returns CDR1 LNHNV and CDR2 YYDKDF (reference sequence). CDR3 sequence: CATSRDMRISTDTQYF. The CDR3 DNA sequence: TGTGCCACCAGCAGAGATATGCGGATCAGCACAGATACGCAGTATTTT.

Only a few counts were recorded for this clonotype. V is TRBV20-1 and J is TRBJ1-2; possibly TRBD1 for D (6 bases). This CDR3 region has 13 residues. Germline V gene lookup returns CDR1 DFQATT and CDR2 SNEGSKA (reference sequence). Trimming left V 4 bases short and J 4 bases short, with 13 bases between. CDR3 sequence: CSATYQGFYGYTF. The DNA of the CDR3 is TGCAGTGCTACCTATCAGGGGTTCTATGGCTACACCTTC.

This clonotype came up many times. DNA of the CDR3: TGCAGTGCTAGAGAGCGGCCAGTTAATGAGCAGTTCTTC. As protein: CSARERPVNEQFF. This chain links TRBV20-1 with TRBJ2-1; D unclear. The CDR3 is 13 residues long. Per the germline V gene, CDR1 is DFQATT and CDR2 is SNEGSKA (reference sequence). V lost 0 bases and J lost 7, with 10 bases in between.

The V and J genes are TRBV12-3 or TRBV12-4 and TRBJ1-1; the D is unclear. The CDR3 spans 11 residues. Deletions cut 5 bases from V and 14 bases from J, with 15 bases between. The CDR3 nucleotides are TGTGCCAGCAGTCCAGTGAGGGTTGGGTTCTTT. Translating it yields CASSPVRVGFF.

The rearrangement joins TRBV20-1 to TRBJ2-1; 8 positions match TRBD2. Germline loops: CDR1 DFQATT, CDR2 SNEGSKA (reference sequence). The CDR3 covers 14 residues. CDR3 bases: TGCAGCGGGAGCCGGGGGGGCCTTTACAATGAGCAGTTCTTC. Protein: CSGSRGGLYNEQFF.

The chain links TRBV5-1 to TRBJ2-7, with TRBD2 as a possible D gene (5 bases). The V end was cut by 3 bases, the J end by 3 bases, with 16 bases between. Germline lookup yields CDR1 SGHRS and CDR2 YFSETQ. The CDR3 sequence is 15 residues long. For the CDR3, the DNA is TGCGCCAGCAGCTCGCCAGCGGACGGCTACTACGAGCAGTACTTC. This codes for CASSSPADGYYEQYF.

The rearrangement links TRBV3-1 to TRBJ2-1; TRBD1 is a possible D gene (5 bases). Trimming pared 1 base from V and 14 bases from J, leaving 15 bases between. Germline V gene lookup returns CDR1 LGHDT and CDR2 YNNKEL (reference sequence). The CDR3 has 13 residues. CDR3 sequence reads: CASSQVREGVEFF. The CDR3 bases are TGTGCCAGCAGCCAAGTAAGAGAAGGGGTGGAGTTCTTC.

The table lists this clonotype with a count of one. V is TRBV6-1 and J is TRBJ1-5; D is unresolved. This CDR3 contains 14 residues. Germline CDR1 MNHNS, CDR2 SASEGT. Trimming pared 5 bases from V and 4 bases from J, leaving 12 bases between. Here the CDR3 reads CASSTGEENQPQHF. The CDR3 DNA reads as TGTGCCAGCAGTACCGGGGAAGAAAATCAGCCCCAGCATTTT.

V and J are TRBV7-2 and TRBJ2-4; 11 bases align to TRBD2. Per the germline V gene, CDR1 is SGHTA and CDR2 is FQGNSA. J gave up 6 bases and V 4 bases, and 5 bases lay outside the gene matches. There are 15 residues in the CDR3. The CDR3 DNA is TGTGCCAGCAGCTGGGCCACTAGCGGGGGAAACATTCAGTACTTC. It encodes CASSWATSGGNIQYF. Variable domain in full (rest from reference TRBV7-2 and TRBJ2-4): GAGVSQSPSNKVTEKGKDVELRCDPISGHTALYWYRQSLGQGLEFLIYFQGNSAPDKSGLPSDRFSAERTGGSVSTLTIQRTQQEDSAVYLCASSWATSGGNIQYFGAGTRLSVL.

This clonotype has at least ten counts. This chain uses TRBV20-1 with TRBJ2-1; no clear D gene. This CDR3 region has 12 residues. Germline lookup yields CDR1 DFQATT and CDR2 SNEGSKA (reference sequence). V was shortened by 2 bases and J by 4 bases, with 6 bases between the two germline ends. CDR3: CSARQAYNEQFF. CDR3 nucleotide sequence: TGCAGTGCTAGACAGGCATACAATGAGCAGTTCTTC.

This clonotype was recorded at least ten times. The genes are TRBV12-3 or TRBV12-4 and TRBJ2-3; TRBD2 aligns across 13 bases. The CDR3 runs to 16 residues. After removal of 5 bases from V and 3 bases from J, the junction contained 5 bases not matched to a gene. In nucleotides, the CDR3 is TGTGCCAGCAGTCCAATGACTAGCGGGGGGACAGATACGCAGTATTTT. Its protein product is CASSPMTSGGTDTQYF.

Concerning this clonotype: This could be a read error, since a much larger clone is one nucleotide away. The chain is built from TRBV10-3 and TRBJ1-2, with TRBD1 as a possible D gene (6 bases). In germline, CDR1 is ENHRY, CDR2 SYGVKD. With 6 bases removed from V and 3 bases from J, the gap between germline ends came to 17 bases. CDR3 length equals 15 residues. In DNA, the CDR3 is TGTGCCATCAGGGGCTGGGGGGGCTGGGACTATGGCTACACCTTC. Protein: CAIRGWGGWDYGYTF.

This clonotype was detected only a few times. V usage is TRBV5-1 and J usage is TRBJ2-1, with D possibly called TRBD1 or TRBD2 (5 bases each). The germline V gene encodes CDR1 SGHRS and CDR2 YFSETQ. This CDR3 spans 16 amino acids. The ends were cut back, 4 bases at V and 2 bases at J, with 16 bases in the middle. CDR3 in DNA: TGCGCCAGCAGCCCTGGGGACGGGCGGACCTACAATGAGCAGTTCTTC. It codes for CASSPGDGRTYNEQFF.

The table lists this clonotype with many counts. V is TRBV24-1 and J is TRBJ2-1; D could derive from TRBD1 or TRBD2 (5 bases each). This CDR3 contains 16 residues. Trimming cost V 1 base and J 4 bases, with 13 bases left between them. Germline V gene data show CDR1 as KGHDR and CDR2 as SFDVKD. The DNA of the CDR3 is TGTGCCACCAGTGATTTAGGGGACGGAGCATACAATGAGCAGTTCTTC. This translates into CATSDLGDGAYNEQFF.

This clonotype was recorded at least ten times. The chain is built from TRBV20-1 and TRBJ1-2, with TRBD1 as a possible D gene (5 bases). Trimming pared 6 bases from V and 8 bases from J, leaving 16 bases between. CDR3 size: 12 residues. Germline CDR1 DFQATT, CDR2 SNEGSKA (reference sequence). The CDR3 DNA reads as TGCAGTGCCGCGGGGGAGCTTCCAGGCTACACCTTC. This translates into CSAAGELPGYTF.

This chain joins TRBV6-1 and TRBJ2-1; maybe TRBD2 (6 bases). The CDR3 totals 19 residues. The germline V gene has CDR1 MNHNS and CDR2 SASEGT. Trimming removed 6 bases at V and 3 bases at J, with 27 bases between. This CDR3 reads CASRKTSGLVLQSYNEQFF. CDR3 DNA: TGTGCCAGCAGGAAGACCTCGGGACTCGTCCTACAAAGCTACAATGAGCAGTTCTTC.

In DNA form, the CDR3 reads TGCGCCAGCAGCCAAGATGTGGGGGTTCAGCCCCAGCATTTT. Amino acid sequence: CASSQDVGVQPQHF. The V gene is TRBV4-3, the J gene TRBJ1-5, with D possibly matching TRBD1 (5 bases). Trimming removed 0 bases from V and 6 bases from J, with 9 bases in between. The CDR3 covers 14 residues. CDR1 and CDR2 (germline): LGHNA, YSLEER.

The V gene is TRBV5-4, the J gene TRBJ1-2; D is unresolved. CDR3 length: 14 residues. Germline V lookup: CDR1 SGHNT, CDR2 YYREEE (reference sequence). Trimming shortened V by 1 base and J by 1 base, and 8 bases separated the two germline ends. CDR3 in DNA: TGTGCCAGCAGCTTGTTCGGGAATAACTATGGCTACACCTTC. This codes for CASSLFGNNYGYTF.

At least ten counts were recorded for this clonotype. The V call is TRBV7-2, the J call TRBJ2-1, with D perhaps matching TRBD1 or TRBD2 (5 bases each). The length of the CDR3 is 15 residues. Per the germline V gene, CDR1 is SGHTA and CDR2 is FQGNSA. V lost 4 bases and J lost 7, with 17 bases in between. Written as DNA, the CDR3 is TGTGCCAGCAGCTCGGGGCTAGCTAAGTATAATGAGCAGTTCTTC. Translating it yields CASSSGLAKYNEQFF.